This passage covers 14 T cell receptor beta chains from one sample sequenced in a study of cytomegalovirus exposure and HLA in healthy donors. PCR amplification relied on 60 Vbeta primers (plus 13 Jbeta primers). Using immunoSEQ multiplex PCR, the repertoire was profiled, and TCRdb retains in-frame clones only, with some absent. The table lists fewer than 300,000 clones, about nine tenths of them singletons. Sequencing was done on a sample of PBMCs. The receptor set was obtained from a man between 35 and 55 years old in good health and CMV-seropositive.

J is TRBJ2-7 and V is TRBV28; TRBD2 matches at 8 bases. With V trimmed by 6 bases and J by 3 bases, 10 bases remained unmatched. CDR3 size: 15 residues. In germline, CDR1 is MDHEN, CDR2 SYDVKM. Here the CDR3 DNA reads TGTGCCAGCAGATTTCAATCCACTAGCGGCTACGAGCAGTACTTC. It is translated as CASRFQSTSGYEQYF.

This clone has a single count. V usage is TRBV7-2 and J usage is TRBJ1-5; 12 bases map to TRBD1. This CDR3 has 19 residues. V trimming: 1 base; J trimming: 2 bases; junction bases outside the gene matches: 9. The V gene's germline CDR1 is SGHTA and CDR2 FQGNSA. In nucleotides, the CDR3 is TGTGCCAGCAGCTTAGTAGGGACAGGGGGCGTTAGGGGCAATCAGCCCCAGCATTTT. Residues: CASSLVGTGGVRGNQPQHF.

The chain carries TRBV4-2 and TRBJ1-5; D is uncertain. Germline V gives CDR1 LGHNA, CDR2 YNFKEQ. Between the trimmed V and J ends, which lost 1 base and 0 bases, there was a span of 7 bases. The CDR3 totals 15 residues. CDR3: CASSQGSYSNQPQHF. CDR3 sequence (DNA): TGTGCCAGCAGCCAAGGCTCCTATAGCAATCAGCCCCAGCATTTT.

V and J are TRBV19 and TRBJ1-2; 7 positions match TRBD1. Germline trimming cut 4 bases from V and 0 bases from J; bases unmatched to any gene: 2. CDR3 length: 14 residues. The germline CDR1 and CDR2 sequences are LNHDA and SQIVND (reference sequence). The CDR3 region has the DNA TGTGCCAGTAGTAGGGACAGAGCTAACTATGGCTACACCTTC. This gives the protein CASSRDRANYGYTF.

The chain uses TRBV30 and TRBJ1-1; TRBD1 agrees at 7 bases. The CDR3 has 14 residues. Trimming took 5 bases from V and 1 from J; bases not matched to a gene: 7. Germline V gives CDR1 GTSNPN, CDR2 SVGIG (reference sequence). In DNA form, the CDR3 reads TGTGCCTGGTCAACCGGACAGGCGAACACTGAAGCTTTCTTT. Its translation is CAWSTGQANTEAFF.

The gene calls are TRBV5-6 and TRBJ2-1; D is undetermined. Trimming took 1 base from V and 5 from J, leaving 4 bases between them. Germline V lookup: CDR1 SGHDT, CDR2 YYEEEE. CDR3 length: 12 amino acids. The CDR3 DNA reads TGTGCCAGCAGCTTGCTCGACAATGAGCAGTTCTTC. This gives the protein CASSLLDNEQFF.

This clone was counted a few times. The gene calls are TRBV5-4 and TRBJ1-1; TRBD1 matches at 7 bases. Germline V gene data show CDR1 as SGHNT and CDR2 as YYREEE (reference sequence). V lost 4 bases to trimming and J lost 10 bases; unmatched junction nucleotides: 10. This CDR3 region has 13 residues. In DNA, the CDR3 is TGTGCCAGCAGCCCTAAACCCACAGGGGTAGCTTTCTTT. This sequence encodes CASSPKPTGVAFF.

CDR3 bases: TGCGCCAGCAGCCACGGGACAGGGTTGGATCAGCCCCAGCATTTT. It codes for CASSHGTGLDQPQHF. This chain connects TRBV4-3 to TRBJ1-5, with 9 bases that match TRBD1. The CDR3 is 15 amino acids. Trimming removed 3 bases from V and 5 bases from J; junction bases left unmatched: 5. CDR1 and CDR2 (germline): LGHNA, YSLEER.

This clone appeared once. CDR3 residues: CASSYDRSSYNEQFF. The CDR3 coding sequence is TGTGCCAGCAGTTATGACAGGAGCTCCTACAATGAGCAGTTCTTC. V and J are TRBV28 and TRBJ2-1, with a tentative D call TRBD1 (6 bases). The length of the CDR3 is 15 residues. Germline V gives CDR1 MDHEN, CDR2 SYDVKM. The V end lost 4 bases, the J end lost 0 bases, and 10 bases lay between the germline ends.

The J gene is TRBJ2-7, the V gene TRBV19; D possibly corresponds to TRBD1 (6 bases). This CDR3 has 14 amino acids. The V gene lost 2 bases and the J gene lost 2 bases, with 10 bases spanning the gap. Germline V lookup: CDR1 LNHDA, CDR2 SQIVND (reference sequence). CDR3 in amino acids: CASSITQGAYEQYF. The DNA of the CDR3 is TGTGCCAGTAGTATAACACAGGGTGCCTACGAGCAGTACTTC.

The sample holds a few counts of this clone. V usage is TRBV4-2 and J usage is TRBJ2-3; 8 nucleotides align to TRBD1. Per germline, CDR1 LGHNA and CDR2 YNFKEQ. V lost 4 bases, J lost 0 bases, and 3 bases stayed unmatched. CDR3 size: 15 residues. The CDR3: CASSRRTGSTDTQYF. The CDR3 DNA sequence: TGTGCCAGCAGCCGCCGGACAGGGAGCACAGATACGCAGTATTTT.

The chain carries TRBV28 and TRBJ1-2; 7 bases match TRBD1. Per germline, CDR1 MDHEN and CDR2 SYDVKM. CDR3 length: 13 residues. V lost 5 bases and J lost 6; bases outside the gene matches: 6. CDR3 sequence: CASSIRGLDGYTF. The CDR3 region has the DNA TGTGCCAGCAGTATAAGGGGGCTTGATGGCTACACCTTC.

The chain employs TRBV28 and TRBJ1-1; 11 nucleotides align to TRBD1. The germline V gene encodes CDR1 MDHEN and CDR2 SYDVKM. The CDR3 runs 15 residues. Trimming removed 5 bases from V and 5 bases from J; junction bases left unmatched: 7. The CDR3 bases are TGTGCCAGCAGTATAGGGACAGGGGGTGGTACTGAAGCTTTCTTT. This translates into CASSIGTGGGTEAFF.

J is TRBJ2-1 and V is TRBV5-1; 10 positions agree with TRBD2. V shed 3 bases and J 8 bases; nucleotides not matched to a gene: 8. The CDR3 loop spans 15 amino acids. Germline V gives CDR1 SGHRS, CDR2 YFSETQ. The CDR3 nucleotides are TGCGCCAGCAGCTCGACCGGACTAGCGGCACATGAGCAGTTCTTC. It codes for CASSSTGLAAHEQFF.